This T cell receptor beta chain was identified in a study of T cell responses to AZD1222 COVID-19 vaccine. V lost 1 base to trimming and J lost 4 bases, with 10 bases between them. The germline V gene encodes CDR1 SGHDN and CDR2 FVKESK. The CDR3 is 14 amino acids. Only in-frame clones appear in the TCRdb table, and some are missing; sequencing was by immunoSEQ multiplex PCR. The sample holds about 130,000 clones, about 87% seen once. General observations from the study: Sampling that yielded the repertoires occurred only after the peak T cell response. Spike-wide coverage was observed for vaccine-associated CD4 TCRs, with dominant responses at 160-218 and 743-854. Seropositive at baseline were only a handful of AZD1222 recipients.

Concerning this clone: Antigen unknown.

The sequencing used peripheral blood, collected on day 0 of AZD1222 vaccination. The clonotype originates from an adult in good health. V is TRBV14 and J is TRBJ1-2; D is perhaps TRBD1 (5 bases). The CDR3 DNA is TGTGCCAGCAGCCAAGTACCCAGGGCCTATGGCTACACCTTC. Translating it yields CASSQVPRAYGYTF.